This T cell receptor beta chain was captured by sequencing in a study of cytomegalovirus exposure and HLA in healthy donors (TCRdb year 2017). Regarding the study in general: According to an earlier analysis of a few hundred of the donors, 150 million to 200 million T cells yielded roughly 110 million unique TCR beta sequences and approximately 280 Gb of sequence data. Along with the roughly 710-subject first cohort, a separate validation cohort of around 110 different subjects was used. Every repertoire in the discovery cohort had been generated on one and the same sequencing platform. Of the 398 genotyped donors, 65% to 90% fell in the genetic ancestry cluster associated with self-reported Caucasian donors. Rather than drawing on any new phenotypic data, the later analysis identified candidate immune exposures from TCR beta sequences and the way those sequences occurred across donors. To study patterns of TCR occurrence, a later analysis re-analyzed previously published TCR beta repertoires from around 660 donors and added high-resolution HLA genotyping. The number of typed donors differed by locus: about 620-630 for A, B, C, DRB1 and DQB1; approximately 520 for DQA1; 606 for DPA1; and around 490 for DPB1. On average, roughly 240,000 unique TCR beta nucleotide sequences were sequenced per donor among 300 to 500 genotyped donors of the cohort, with around 19% of those sequences being non-productive. Class I and class II HLA loci were covered by the typing at four-digit resolution. To decide whether each TCR beta V gene segment behaved as functional or pseudogenic, an earlier analysis of over 500 of the donors relied on high-throughput TCR beta sequencing. Because of strong linkage in the cohort, roughly five DR-DQ haplotypes were treated as single units for association and clustering. A later genetic analysis took genome-wide SNP genotypes for about 55% of the roughly 700 donors and used that subset as a discovery cohort. The study used immunosequencing to profile the T cell repertoires of 666 subjects and linked those repertoires to cytomegalovirus serostatus. The study was designed to test whether signatures of past pathogen exposure could be identified by cataloging public T cell receptors. Approximately 310 gigabases of sequencing data and 75 million to 85 million unique TCR sequences made up an early release that covered over 550 HLA-typed donors. High-throughput TCR immunosequencing, statistical association of individual TCRs with disease status, and machine learning were combined to predict cytomegalovirus infection status. Donor age, sex, ethnicity and CMV serostatus were compiled together with the repertoire data. Summary of the overall study and its limitations: Because counts were too low, some 17 rarely observed V segments, including chromosome 9 orphons, were left out of the earlier analysis of several hundred of the donors. The study listed approximately 160 TCR beta chains as associated with cytomegalovirus. In vitro tests confirmed that a few of the cytomegalovirus-associated TCR beta chains recognize cytomegalovirus antigens. A later analysis found that TCR association rates varied across HLA loci, with DRB1 alleles showing the most associated TCRs and HLA-C alleles the fewest. The classifier was reported to diagnose cytomegalovirus status with high specificity and sensitivity in both the original and validation cohorts. The authors suggested that the approach could potentially be generalized to other disease states and immunological phenotypes. CMV serostatus was the only immune exposure information available for the cohort. Linkage disequilibrium might explain the correlated functional status among segregating V segments, but an unknown experimental factor could not be ruled out. Because the 87-base-pair reads could not distinguish some IMGT-functional V segments, including TRBV6-2 and TRBV6-3, those segments were excluded. Strong co-occurrence of HLA alleles, especially DR and DQ, made assigning TCR associations to individual alleles difficult. Compared with the approximately 670-donor mean, donors in an Asian-associated ancestry cluster had fewer N-insertions in productive TCRs, according to a later genetic analysis. This cohort had only TCR beta chains sequenced, and the lack of alpha or paired-chain data limited which features could be detected. Presence/absence analyses assumed roughly uniform sequencing depth across donors, an assumption that may not hold. A cluster of highly shared sequence variants was judged likely to represent a technical artifact of the sequencing pipeline. A later analysis reported that several top co-occurrence clusters appeared linked to parvovirus B19, influenza, CMV and Epstein-Barr virus. In an earlier analysis of some 540 of the donors, most TCR beta V segments appeared in productive rearrangements about 90% or about 30% of the time, broadly matching IMGT annotations. A further reported finding was that TCR beta sequences accurately predicted the HLA-A and HLA-B alleles for most subjects in the first cohort. Because some donors lacked HLA typing at each locus, the association tests relied only on the typed subset. In a later analysis, most CMV-associated TCR beta chains were found to appear HLA-restricted, with HLA associations seemingly driven largely by CMV exposure. V-gene and J-gene trimming of TCR beta chains was associated with a missense DCLRE1C variant in a later genetic analysis, and the association was replicated in an independent cohort. Across donors, most TCR sequences were observed very rarely, whereas some public TCRs were present in many individuals. In a later analysis, HLA-associated TCR beta chains were found to be more clonally expanded and to have lower generation probabilities than equally common non-associated chains. In a later analysis, over 15,000 TCR beta sequences were associated with specific HLA alleles at a false discovery rate of 0.05.

Looking up the germline V gene yields CDR1 ENHRY and CDR2 SYGVKD. Counted from cysteine to phenylalanine, this CDR3 has 15 amino acids. Only CDR3 DNA remains: 45 bases, in frame from the first base. V is pruned by 2 bases and J by 2 bases, leaving 4 bases of the junction without a gene match. The cohort was made up of about 610 healthy bone marrow donors. All cohort members were sampled while nominally healthy, although unrecorded immune exposures were likely present. The donor tested CMV seronegative, placing the donor among the 350 to 400 seronegative members of the cohort. A peripheral blood sample was collected from each donor, and TCR beta sequencing was performed on peripheral blood mononuclear cells. The Qiagen DNeasy Blood Extraction Kit was used to extract genomic DNA from the blood cell samples. Turning to this clone: The antigen it binds to is not known. Base qualities are not at hand, and no much larger clone is one base apart.

Libraries were constructed by the immunoSEQ multiplex PCR assay. The multiplex PCR relied on a mix of 60 forward primers for TCR Vbeta segments and 13 reverse primers for TCR Jbeta segments. Amplification of the CDR3 region of rearranged TCR beta genes was performed with a multiplex PCR assay on genomic DNA. The Illumina HiSeq System was used to sequence the amplified TCR beta libraries as 87-base-pair reads. Processing in the source paper ran as follows. A later analysis counted approximately 76 million unique TCR beta chains across the 650 to 700 repertoires, and about 10 million of these chains were shared by at least two donors. Raw reads were error-corrected and collapsed into unique sequences by a nearest-neighbor algorithm in which closely related sequences were merged to remove PCR and sequencing errors. V, D and J gene segments were assigned by aligning CDR3 sequences to IMGT reference sequences. For a sequence to be retained, a match of at least six nucleotides to both a V gene segment and a J gene segment was required. A rearrangement counted as productive if the CDR3 had no stop codons and remained in frame with V and J, and every other rearrangement counted as non-productive. CDR3 was defined by IMGT convention, running from the second conserved V-encoded cysteine to the conserved J-encoded phenylalanine. Sequences without an unambiguous match to a single V gene segment were excluded from the earlier analysis of over 500 of the donors. In an earlier analysis of several hundred of the donors, V segments were called functional above 56.7% productive rearrangements and were called segregating when the between-donor standard deviation exceeded 5%. A statistical classification framework was built for diagnosing cytomegalovirus status from the catalog of TCR beta chain sequences. A later analysis assigned V and J genes by comparing TCR nucleotide sequences with IMGT/GENE-DB human TR gene sequences. The TCRdist pipeline was used in a later analysis to assign CDR3 sequences and most-parsimonious VDJ recombination scenarios. In a later analysis, every TCR beta chain was defined by the combination of its CDR3 amino acid sequence and its V-gene family, and reads without a unique V-gene family were dropped. To address suspected cross-contamination and a sequencing artifact, a later analysis removed a few hundred highly shared, low-generation-probability nucleotide sequences. For each public chain, a later analysis derived a clonal expansion index from normalized ranks of inferred template counts within each repertoire. In a later analysis, generation probabilities were computed using a VDJ recombination model fitted to out-of-frame rearrangements, and the results were checked against IGoR. In a later analysis, hypergeometric tests were used to score TCR-TCR, TCR-HLA and TCR-CMV co-occurrence, with a repertoire-size bias correction applied to TCR pairs. In a later analysis, false discovery rates were estimated by permuting HLA or CMV assignments 20 times. In a later analysis, co-occurring TCRs were grouped using DBSCAN, and TCRdist sequence similarity was added for clustering within HLA-allele-positive subsets. Repertoires with fewer than 30,000 or more than 120,000 public chains, plus five repertoires with anomalous nucleotide sharing, were excluded from co-occurrence clustering. TCRdb obtained this table from immuneACCESS and retained in-frame rearrangements with V and J assigned. These tables miss some clones; where compared with another copy, unresolved V genes account for less than half of the shortfall, and the remainder is unexplained. V and J calls and clone size are those listed in that table; D and trimming were worked out from the DNA. For this sample the table gives 180,000 or so clones, of which approximately 80% were detected only once. The ten top clones hold 0.7% to 0.85% of the sample.

This clonotype originated in a female donor in good health and CMV-seronegative. The specimen sequenced was PBMCs. The sequence links TRBV10-3 to TRBJ2-7; TRBD2 matches 9 bases in the middle. The CDR3 region: CAISESGGPAYEQYF. The DNA is TGTGCCATCAGTGAGAGCGGGGGGCCGGCCTACGAGCAGTACTTC.